This T cell receptor (beta chain) was sequenced for a study of somatic mutations in cytotoxic T cells in rheumatoid arthritis. Trimming shortened V by 4 bases and J by 11 bases, and 12 bases separated the two germline ends. The CDR3 loop spans 11 amino acids. CDR1 is SEHNR and CDR2 is FQNEAQ in the germline V gene (reference sequence). Using immunoSEQ multiplex PCR, the repertoire was profiled, and TCRdb retains in-frame clones only, with some absent. The sample records around 16,000 clones, just under 80% being singletons. The source is an adult with rheumatoid arthritis. The genes are TRBV7-9 and TRBJ2-7; no firm D call. Input material: CD8+ T cells sorted from blood. The CDR3 DNA sequence: TGTGCCAGCAGCTCCACAGACCGGGAGTACTTC. This codes for CASSSTDREYF. Full variable domain (rest looked up from reference TRBV7-9 and TRBJ2-7): DTGVSQNPRHKITKRGQNVTFRCDPISEHNRLYWYRQTLGQGPEFLTYFQNEAQLEKSRLLSDRFSAERPKGSFSTLEIQRTEQGDSAMYLCASSSTDREYFGPGTRLTVT.